This entry is about one T cell receptor beta chain. What it recognizes is unknown. These data are taken from a study of monozygotic twins with inflammatory bowel disease. Whole-study results and caveats: Clonotype overlap with others was lower in IBD patients than in healthy twins, a difference that was greatest with disease activity. Concordance status among twins (concordant versus discordant) showed no link to repertoire similarity, possibly from limited power.

The TCR libraries each used total RNA (around 4,000 ng per library). One entry per CDR3 protein, without DNA, is what TCRdb gives after re-calling the 5' RACE reads. The specimen's table records about 420,000 distinct CDR3 sequences. Sequencing input: blood. This receptor was identified in a human donor with ulcerative colitis or Crohn's disease, or a healthy co-twin of an affected twin (not recorded which).

CDR3 sequence reads: CSSQRATGELFF. The chain is built from TRBV20-1 and TRBJ2-2; TCRdb's D call, TRBD2, is unchecked because there is no DNA. CDR3 length: 12 amino acids. The V gene's germline CDR1 is DFQATT and CDR2 SNEGSKA (reference sequence).